This T cell receptor beta chain is drawn from a study of neoadjuvant anti-PD-1 for oral cavity cancer. Germline lookup yields CDR1 MNHEY and CDR2 SMNVEV (reference sequence). The length of the CDR3 is 14 residues. The trim removed 6 bases at V and 8 bases at J, leaving 8 bases unmatched. Method: immunoSEQ multiplex PCR; TCRdb's copy keeps in-frame clones and lacks some. The sample has more than 12,000 clones, approximately 71% seen once. Overall study findings and caveats: After neoadjuvant nivolumab, PBMC T cell clonality was significantly higher in non-responders than responders.

Of note for this clone: Its antigen is currently unknown.

Patients were newly diagnosed with stage II-IVA oral cavity squamous cell carcinoma without prior systemic or radiation treatment. These oral cavity squamous cell carcinomas were HPV-negative and locally advanced. The V call is TRBV27, the J call TRBJ1-4, with TRBD1 matching over 8 bases. The receptor was isolated from a person between 35 and 79 years old with oral cavity squamous cell carcinoma. Specimen: PBMCs, collected before nivolumab (anti-PD-1) treatment. The CDR3 DNA reads as TGTGCCAGCAGCCGGACAGGGCAAGGGGAAAAACTGTTTTTT. Amino acid sequence: CASSRTGQGEKLFF.